This section outlines one T cell receptor beta chain sequence together with its context. What it recognizes is unknown. The entry originates in a study of T cell repertoires in cytomegalovirus infection. On the study more broadly: Public TCR beta signatures indicated both CMV infection and matching HLA type.

TCRdb processed the reads anew with MiXCR; each CDR3 protein has one entry. The table shows around 130,000 distinct CDR3 sequences, with 8.8% occurring only once. Germline V gene data show CDR1 as MDHEN and CDR2 as SYDVKM. This CDR3 comprises 15 residues. V was clipped by 7 bases and J by 0 bases, with 15 bases between them. The study, taken as a whole, reports: Summed public TCR beta family frequency identified CMV carriers bearing the relevant HLA. It was HLA-C-restricted CMV-specific TCR beta clonotypes that dominated the response ex vivo.

The sequencing sample was made of PBMCs. The TCR sequence derives from a human donor in good health (CMV status not recorded). Some clones in this sample may be carry-over from other donors' samples. The J gene is TRBJ1-2, the V gene TRBV28, with D possibly matching TRBD1 (5 bases). This chain's CDR3 is CASNAQGDPNYGYTF. CDR3 coding DNA: TGTGCCAGCAATGCGCAGGGTGATCCTAACTATGGCTACACCTTC.